This T cell receptor (beta chain) was found in a study of PD-1 blockade in classical Hodgkin lymphoma. In its sample, this clone was seen once. Its antigen is unknown. Sequencing used immunoSEQ multiplex PCR; TCRdb keeps in-frame clones, though not all of them. This sample has approximately 50,000 clones, with around 67% found just once. Study conclusions and caveats: By C4D1, CD4+ diversity increased significantly, especially in complete responders. Reports indicated that newly diagnosed patients had lower baseline TCR diversity than healthy donors did. No one has yet defined what causes the repertoire differences, which may be disease activity or prior therapy.

Every single patient, without exception, relapsed after autologous stem cell transplantation, and brentuximab vedotin exposure varied. The starting material was peripheral blood mononuclear cells (PBMCs), obtained before the second cycle of nivolumab. This receptor was taken from a human donor with classical Hodgkin lymphoma.

CDR3 sequence (DNA): TGTGCCATCAGTGCAGACGTTCCCCCTAGGGGCGAGCAGTACTTC. As protein: CAISADVPPRGEQYF. This sequence joins TRBV10-3 and TRBJ2-7; D is perhaps TRBD1 (5 bases). Per germline, CDR1 ENHRY and CDR2 SYGVKD. The CDR3 has 15 residues. V lost 4 bases to trimming and J lost 6 bases, with 19 bases between them.